This is a list of T cell receptor beta chains from one sample in a study of CD8 T cells in ankylosing spondylitis. From the 5' RACE reads, TCRdb called clonotypes with MiXCR, one entry per CDR3 protein. The sample has over 150,000 distinct CDR3 sequences, over 15% seen once; the top ten hold approximately 4.3%. Sequencing used blood, either unsorted or a sorted T cell fraction (not recorded which). The receptor set was obtained from a male donor under 30 with ankylosing spondylitis or in good health (not recorded which). CDR3s include the opening cysteine and the closing phenylalanine or tryptophan.

V	J	CDR3
TRBV10-2	TRBJ2-5	CASMEGSSSNQETQYF
TRBV5-1	TRBJ2-1	CASSPYIRGEQFF
TRBV11-2	TRBJ1-4	CASSSYNEKLFF
TRBV5-1	TRBJ1-5	CASSPDGNSNQPQHF
TRBV13	TRBJ1-1	CASSLYRSSTEAFF
TRBV24-1	TRBJ2-3	CATGQTGGGTQYF
TRBV5-1	TRBJ2-5	CASSFRQWETQYF
TRBV7-6	TRBJ2-3	CASSLLRQGWGTDTQYF
TRBV20-1	TRBJ2-7	CSGSVNLYEQYF
TRBV19	TRBJ2-1	CASRSGQGYNEQFF
TRBV18	TRBJ2-6	CASSPFRVLSGSGANVLTF
TRBV7-2	TRBJ2-2	CASSYRTSNVGELFF
TRBV20-1	TRBJ2-7	CSASSPGSNEQYF
TRBV12-3/TRBV12-4	TRBJ2-1	CASSLPRTSGYNEQFF
TRBV12-5	TRBJ1-1	CASGSGTVATEAFF
TRBV7-3	TRBJ2-6	CASSQGGFGANVLTF
TRBV7-6	TRBJ2-5	CASSLGTGGQETQYF
TRBV3-1	TRBJ2-3	CASSQTSGGRSDTQYF
TRBV20-1	TRBJ2-4	CSARMGGHIQYF